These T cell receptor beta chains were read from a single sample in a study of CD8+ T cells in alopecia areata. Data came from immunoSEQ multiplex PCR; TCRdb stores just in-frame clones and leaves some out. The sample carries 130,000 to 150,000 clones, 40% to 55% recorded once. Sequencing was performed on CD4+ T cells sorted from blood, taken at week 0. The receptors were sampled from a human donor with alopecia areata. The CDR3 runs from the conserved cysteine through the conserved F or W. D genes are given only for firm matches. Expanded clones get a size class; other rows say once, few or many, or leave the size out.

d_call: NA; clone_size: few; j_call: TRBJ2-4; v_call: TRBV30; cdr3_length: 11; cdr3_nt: TGTGCCTGGAGTGTGGGAAACATTCAGTACTTC; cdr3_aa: CAWSVGNIQYF
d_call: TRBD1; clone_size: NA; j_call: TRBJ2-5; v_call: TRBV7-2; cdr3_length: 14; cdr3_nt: TGTGCCAGCAGCCGGACAGGGACGAAAGAGACCCAGTACTTC; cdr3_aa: CASSRTGTKETQYF
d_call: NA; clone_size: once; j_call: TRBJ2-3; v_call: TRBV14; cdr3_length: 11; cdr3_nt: TGTGCCAGCAGCCACACAGATACGCAGTATTTT; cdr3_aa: CASSHTDTQYF
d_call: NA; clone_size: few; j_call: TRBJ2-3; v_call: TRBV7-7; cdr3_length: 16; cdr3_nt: TGTGCCAGCAGCTTAGCGGGCACATCTAGCACAGATACGCAGTATTTT; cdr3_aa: CASSLAGTSSTDTQYF
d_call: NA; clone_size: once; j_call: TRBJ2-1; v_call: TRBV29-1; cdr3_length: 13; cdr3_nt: TGCAGCGTTGGACGGGCCTCCTACAATGAGCAGTTCTTC; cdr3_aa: CSVGRASYNEQFF
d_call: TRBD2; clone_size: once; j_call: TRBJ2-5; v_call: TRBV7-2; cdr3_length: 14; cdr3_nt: TGTGCCAGCAGCTTAGGGGGAGGGCAAGAGACCCAGTACTTC; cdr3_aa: CASSLGGGQETQYF
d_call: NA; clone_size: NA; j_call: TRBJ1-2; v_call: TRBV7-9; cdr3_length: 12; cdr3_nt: TGTGCCAGCAGCCAGGGGAGCGGTGGCTACACCTTC; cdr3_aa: CASSQGSGGYTF
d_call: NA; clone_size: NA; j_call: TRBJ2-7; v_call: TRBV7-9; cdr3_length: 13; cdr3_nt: TGTGCCAGCAGCCTAAGGGAGGCGGGCGAGCAGTACTTC; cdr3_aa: CASSLREAGEQYF
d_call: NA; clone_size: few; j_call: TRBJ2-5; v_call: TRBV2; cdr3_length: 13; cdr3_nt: TGTGCCAGCACCTACTTCCAGCAAGAGACCCAGTACTTC; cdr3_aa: CASTYFQQETQYF
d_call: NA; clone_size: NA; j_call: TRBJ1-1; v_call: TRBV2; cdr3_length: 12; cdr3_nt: TGTGCCAGCAGTGCAGGGGTTGTGGAAGCTTTCTTT; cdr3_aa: CASSAGVVEAFF
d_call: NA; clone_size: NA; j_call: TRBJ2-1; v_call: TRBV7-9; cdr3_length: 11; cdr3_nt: TGTGCCAGCAGCTTCGTTCGTGAGCAGTTCTTC; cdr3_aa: CASSFVREQFF
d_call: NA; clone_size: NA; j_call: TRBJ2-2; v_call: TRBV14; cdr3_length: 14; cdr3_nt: TGTGCCAGCAGCCAAGACAGGAACACCGGGGAGCTGTTTTTT; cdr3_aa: CASSQDRNTGELFF
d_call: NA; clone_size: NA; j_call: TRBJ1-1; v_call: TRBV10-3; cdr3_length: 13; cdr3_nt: TGTGCCATCAGTGGGAATATGAACACTGAAGCTTTCTTT; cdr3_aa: CAISGNMNTEAFF
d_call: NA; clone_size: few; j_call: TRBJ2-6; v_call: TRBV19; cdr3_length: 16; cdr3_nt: TGTGCCAGTAGTATTAGGGATGTCTCTGGGGCCAACGTCCTGACTTTC; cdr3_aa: CASSIRDVSGANVLTF
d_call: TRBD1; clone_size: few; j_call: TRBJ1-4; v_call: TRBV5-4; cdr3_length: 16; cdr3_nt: TGTGCCAGCAGCTTGGATGGGCAGGGGGCGGGCGAAAAACTGTTTTTT; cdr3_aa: CASSLDGQGAGEKLFF
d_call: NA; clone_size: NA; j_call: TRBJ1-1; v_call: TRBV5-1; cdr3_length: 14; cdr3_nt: TGCGCCAGCAGCTTGGAACAACGGAACACTGAAGCTTTCTTT; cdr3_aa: CASSLEQRNTEAFF
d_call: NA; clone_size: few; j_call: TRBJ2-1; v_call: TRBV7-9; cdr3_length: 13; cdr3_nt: TGTGCCAGCAGCTTAGTAGGGGATGGGGAGCAGTTCTTC; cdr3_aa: CASSLVGDGEQFF
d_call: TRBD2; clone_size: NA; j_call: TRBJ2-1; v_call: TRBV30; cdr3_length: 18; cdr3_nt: TGTGCCTGGAGGGGGGGGACTAGCGGGACTAGCTCCTACAATGAGCAGTTCTTC; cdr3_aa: CAWRGGTSGTSSYNEQFF
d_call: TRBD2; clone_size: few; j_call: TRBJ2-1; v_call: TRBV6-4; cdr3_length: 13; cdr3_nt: TGTGCCAGCAGTTCCTCACGAGCGGGAGAGCAGTTCTTC; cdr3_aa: CASSSSRAGEQFF
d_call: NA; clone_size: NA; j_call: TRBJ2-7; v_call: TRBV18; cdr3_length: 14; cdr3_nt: TGTGCCAGCTCACCCCTACAGGGAACCTACGAGCAGTACTTC; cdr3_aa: CASSPLQGTYEQYF
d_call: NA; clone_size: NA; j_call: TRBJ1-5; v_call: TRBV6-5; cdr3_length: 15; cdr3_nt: TGTGCCAGCAGTTACTCGAGGGCAGGCAATCAGCCCCAGCATTTT; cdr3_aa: CASSYSRAGNQPQHF
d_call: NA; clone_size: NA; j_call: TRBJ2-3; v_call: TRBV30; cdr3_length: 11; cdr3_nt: TGTGCCTGGAGTAGCACAGATACGCAGTATTTT; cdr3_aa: CAWSSTDTQYF
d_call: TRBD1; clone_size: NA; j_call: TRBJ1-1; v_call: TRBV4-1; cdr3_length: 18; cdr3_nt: TGCGCCAGCAGCCAACTCCGACCCGGGACAGCGACCCCCCGCAAAGCTTTCTTT; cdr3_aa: CASSQLRPGTATPRKAFF
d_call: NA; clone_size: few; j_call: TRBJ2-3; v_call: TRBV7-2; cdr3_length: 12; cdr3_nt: TGTGCCAGCAGCTTTGGGGGGGATACGCAGTATTTT; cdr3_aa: CASSFGGDTQYF
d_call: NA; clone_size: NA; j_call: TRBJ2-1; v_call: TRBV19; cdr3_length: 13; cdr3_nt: TGTGCCAGTAGTGGCAGGGGAGGGGATGAGCAGTTCTTC; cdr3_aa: CASSGRGGDEQFF
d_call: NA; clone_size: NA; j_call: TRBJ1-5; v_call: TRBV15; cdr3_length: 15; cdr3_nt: TGTGCCACTCGCCCGGGGGGGGTGGGCAATCAGCCCCAGCATTTT; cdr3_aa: CATRPGGVGNQPQHF
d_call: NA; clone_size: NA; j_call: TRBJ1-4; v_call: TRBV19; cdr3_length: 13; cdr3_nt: TGTGCCAGTAGATCAGGGATTTTGGAAAAACTGTTTTTT; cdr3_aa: CASRSGILEKLFF
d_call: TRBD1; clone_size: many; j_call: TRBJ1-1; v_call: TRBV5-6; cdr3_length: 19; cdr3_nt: TGTGCCAGCAGCCCGGGGGGCAGGGGGCGCTTCTTGGTCGGTGATGAAGCTTTCTTT; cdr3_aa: CASSPGGRGRFLVGDEAFF
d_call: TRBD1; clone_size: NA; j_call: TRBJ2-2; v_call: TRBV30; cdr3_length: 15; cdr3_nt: TGTGCCTGGAGTGGAGGGGGCAGAGGCACCGGGGAGCTGTTTTTT; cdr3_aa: CAWSGGGRGTGELFF
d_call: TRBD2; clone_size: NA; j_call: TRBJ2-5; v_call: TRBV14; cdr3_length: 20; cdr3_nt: TGTGCCAGCAGCTCGAAGTCTCAAGTGGCGTACACGGGAGGGCAAGAGACCCAGTACTTC; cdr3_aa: CASSSKSQVAYTGGQETQYF
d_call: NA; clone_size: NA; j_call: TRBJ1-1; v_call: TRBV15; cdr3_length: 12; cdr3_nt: TGTGCCACCAGCGGGGGCTACGAGGAAGCTTTCTTT; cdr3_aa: CATSGGYEEAFF
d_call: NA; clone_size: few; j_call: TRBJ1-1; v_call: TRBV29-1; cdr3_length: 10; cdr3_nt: TGCAGCGGGACTGGCACTGAAGCTTTCTTT; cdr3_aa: CSGTGTEAFF
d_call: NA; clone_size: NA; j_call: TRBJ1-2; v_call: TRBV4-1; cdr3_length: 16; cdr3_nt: TGCGCCAGCAGCCAAGATCACTACAGGGACGGCTATGGCTACACCTTC; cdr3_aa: CASSQDHYRDGYGYTF
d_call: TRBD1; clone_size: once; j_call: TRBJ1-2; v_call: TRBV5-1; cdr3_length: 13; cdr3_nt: TGCGCCAGCAGCCTGGGACAGGGAAATGGCTACACCTTC; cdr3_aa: CASSLGQGNGYTF
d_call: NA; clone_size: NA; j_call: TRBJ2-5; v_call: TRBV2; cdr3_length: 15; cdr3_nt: TGTGCCAGCAGTCCTGACAGACCTCAGAGAGAGACCCAGTACTTC; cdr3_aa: CASSPDRPQRETQYF
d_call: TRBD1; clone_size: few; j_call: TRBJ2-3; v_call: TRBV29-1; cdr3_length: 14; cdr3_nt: TGCAGCGTTGCCGACAGGGGCGCCACAGATACGCAGTATTTT; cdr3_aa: CSVADRGATDTQYF